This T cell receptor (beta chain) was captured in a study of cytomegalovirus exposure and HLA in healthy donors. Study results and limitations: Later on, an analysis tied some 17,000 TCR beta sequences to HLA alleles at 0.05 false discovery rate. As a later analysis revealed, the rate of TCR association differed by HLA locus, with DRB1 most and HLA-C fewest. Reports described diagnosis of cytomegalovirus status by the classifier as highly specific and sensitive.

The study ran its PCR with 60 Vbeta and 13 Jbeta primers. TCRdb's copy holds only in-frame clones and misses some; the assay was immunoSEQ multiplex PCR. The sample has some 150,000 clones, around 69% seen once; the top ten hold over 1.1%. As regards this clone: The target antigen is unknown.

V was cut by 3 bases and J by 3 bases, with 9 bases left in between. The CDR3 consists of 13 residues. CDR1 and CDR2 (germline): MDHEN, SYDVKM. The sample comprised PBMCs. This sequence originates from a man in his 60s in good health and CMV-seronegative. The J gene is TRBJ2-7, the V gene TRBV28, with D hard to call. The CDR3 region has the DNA TGTGCCAGCAGTTTGGGCTTTTTCTACGAGCAGTACTTC. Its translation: CASSLGFFYEQYF.